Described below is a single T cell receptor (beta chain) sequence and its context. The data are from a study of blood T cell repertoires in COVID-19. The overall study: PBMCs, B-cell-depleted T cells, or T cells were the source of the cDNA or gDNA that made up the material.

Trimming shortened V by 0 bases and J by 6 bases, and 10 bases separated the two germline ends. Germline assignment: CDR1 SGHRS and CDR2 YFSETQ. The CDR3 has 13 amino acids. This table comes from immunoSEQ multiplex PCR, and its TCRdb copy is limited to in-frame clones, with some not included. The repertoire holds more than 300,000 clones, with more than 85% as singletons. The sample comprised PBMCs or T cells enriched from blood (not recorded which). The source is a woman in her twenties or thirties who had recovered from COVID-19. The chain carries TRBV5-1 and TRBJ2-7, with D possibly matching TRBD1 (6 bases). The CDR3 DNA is TGCGCCAGCAGCTTGGGGGGGCCGGGCGAGCAGTACTTC. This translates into CASSLGGPGEQYF.